This T cell receptor beta chain emerged from a study of shared clonotypes between healthy human individuals. Findings and limits, study-wide: Incompleteness in sorted-subset sequencing, despite large depth, was shown by rarefaction.

Nashville, Tennessee was home to all donors, who were Caucasian adults. Genomic DNA per cell subset filled all wells of several immunoSEQ plates. Replicate sorted-subset PCRs were loaded with around 0.2 ug DNA, 31,000 or so T cell genomes. Profiling relied on immunoSEQ multiplex PCR, and the TCRdb table lists in-frame clones only, not all of them. The table includes about 2 million clones, about 95% detected once. This clone was observed a few times. The target antigen is unknown. This same CDR3 is encoded by further DNA sequences in the sample. The germline V gene encodes CDR1 SGHRS and CDR2 YFSETQ. CDR3 length equals 12 residues. The V and J ends lost 1 base and 5 bases respectively, with 7 bases between them.

The sequenced sample consisted of naive CD4+ T cells sorted from blood. Subset reported: CD45RA+ positively selected. This TCR was sampled from a man aged 18 to 30 in good health. The chain combines TRBV5-1 with TRBJ2-7; D might be TRBD1 (6 bases). CDR3 in amino acids: CASSLQGNEQYF. The DNA of the CDR3 is TGCGCCAGCAGCTTGCAGGGGAACGAGCAGTACTTC.